The T cell receptor (beta chain) described here comes from a study of shared clonotypes between healthy human individuals. Notes on the study in general: For sorted subsets, rarefaction showed incomplete sequencing despite large depth.

The CDR3 sequence is 15 residues long. V shed 4 bases and J shed 0 bases, with 10 bases lying between them. The V gene's germline CDR1 is MNHNY and CDR2 SVGAGI (reference sequence). The test was conducted at deep level. The method was immunoSEQ multiplex PCR; TCRdb's version includes in-frame clones alone and lacks a portion of them. Here the sample spans some 2.1 million clones, just under 95% being singletons. This clone was seen more than once but under ten times. Its antigen remains unidentified. As defined, naive CD8 cells were CD45RO-negative and positively selected for CCR7, with terminally differentiated effector memory CD45RA+ cells excluded. All donors qualified as healthy HIV-negative adults and had experienced no recent acute infections or vaccinations.

This chain links TRBV6-6 with TRBJ1-3; D remains unclear. What was sequenced was naive CD8+ T cells sorted from blood. The clonotype was recovered from a man aged 18 to 29 in good health. The CDR3 nucleotides are TGTGCCAGCAGTTCGACAACGACCTCTGGAAACACCATATATTTT. This codes for CASSSTTTSGNTIYF.